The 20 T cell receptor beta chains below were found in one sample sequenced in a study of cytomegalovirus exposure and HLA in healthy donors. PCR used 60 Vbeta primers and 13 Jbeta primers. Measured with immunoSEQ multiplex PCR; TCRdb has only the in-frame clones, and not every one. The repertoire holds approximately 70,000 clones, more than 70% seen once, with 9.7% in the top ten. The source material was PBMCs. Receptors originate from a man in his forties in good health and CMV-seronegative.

CDR3 amino acids: CASIMTGTMNTEAFF. The DNA of the CDR3 is TGTGCCAGTATCATGACAGGGACCATGAACACTGAAGCTTTCTTT. The rearrangement uses TRBV19 and TRBJ1-1, with 7 positions matching TRBD1. This CDR3 is 15 amino acids long. Germline V lookup: CDR1 LNHDA, CDR2 SQIVND (reference sequence). J gave up 0 bases and V 7 bases, and 8 bases lay outside the gene matches. Full variable domain (outside the CDR3, taken from reference TRBV19 and TRBJ1-1): DGGITQSPKYLFRKEGQNVTLSCEQNLNHDAMYWYRQDPGQGLRLIYYSQIVNDFQKGDIAEGYSVSREKKESFPLTVTSAQKNPTAFYLCASIMTGTMNTEAFFGQGTRLTVV.

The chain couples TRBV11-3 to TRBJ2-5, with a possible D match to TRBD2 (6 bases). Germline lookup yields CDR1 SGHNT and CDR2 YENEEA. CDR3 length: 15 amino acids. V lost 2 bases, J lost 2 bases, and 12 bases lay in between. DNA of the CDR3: TGTGCCAGCAGCTTACGAGGTGGGGGGCAAGAGACCCAGTACTTC. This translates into CASSLRGGGQETQYF.

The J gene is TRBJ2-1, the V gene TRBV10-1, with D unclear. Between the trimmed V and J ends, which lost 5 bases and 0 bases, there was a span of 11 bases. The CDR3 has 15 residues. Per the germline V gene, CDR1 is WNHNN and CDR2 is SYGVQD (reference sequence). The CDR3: CASSPQPSSYNEQFF. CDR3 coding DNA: TGCGCCAGCAGTCCTCAGCCTAGCTCCTACAATGAGCAGTTCTTC.

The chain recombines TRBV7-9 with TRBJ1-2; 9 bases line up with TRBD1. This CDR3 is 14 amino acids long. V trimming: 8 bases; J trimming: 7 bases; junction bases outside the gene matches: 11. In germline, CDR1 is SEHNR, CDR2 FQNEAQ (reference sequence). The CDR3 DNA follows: TGTGCCAGCGGTTACCCCGGGACAGGGCTTGGCTACACCTTC. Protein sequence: CASGYPGTGLGYTF.

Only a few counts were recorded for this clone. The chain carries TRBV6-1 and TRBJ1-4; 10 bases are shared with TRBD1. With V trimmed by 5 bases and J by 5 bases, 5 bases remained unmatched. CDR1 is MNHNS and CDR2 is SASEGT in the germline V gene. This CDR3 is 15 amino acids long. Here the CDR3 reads CASSSGTGANEKLFF. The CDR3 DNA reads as TGTGCCAGCAGTTCCGGGACAGGGGCCAATGAAAAACTGTTTTTT.

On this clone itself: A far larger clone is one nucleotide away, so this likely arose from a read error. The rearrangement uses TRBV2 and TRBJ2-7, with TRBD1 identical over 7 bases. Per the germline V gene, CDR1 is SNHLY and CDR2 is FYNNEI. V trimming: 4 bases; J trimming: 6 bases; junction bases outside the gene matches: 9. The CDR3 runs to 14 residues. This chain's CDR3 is CASSALTGLSEQYF. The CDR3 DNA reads TGTGCCAGCAGTGCCTTGACAGGGCTGAGCGAGCAGTACTTC.

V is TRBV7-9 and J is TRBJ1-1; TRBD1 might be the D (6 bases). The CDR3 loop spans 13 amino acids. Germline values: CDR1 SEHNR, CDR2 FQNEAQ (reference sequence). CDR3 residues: CSGDTGLTTEAFF. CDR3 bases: TGTTCCGGCGACACAGGGCTCACCACTGAAGCTTTCTTT.

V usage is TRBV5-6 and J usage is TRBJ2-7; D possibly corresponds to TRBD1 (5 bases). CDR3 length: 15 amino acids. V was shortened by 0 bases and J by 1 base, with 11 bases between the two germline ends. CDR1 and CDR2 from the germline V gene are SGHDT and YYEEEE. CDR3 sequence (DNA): TGTGCCAGCAGCTTGGTCCCGACAGAGTCCTACGAGCAGTACTTC. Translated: CASSLVPTESYEQYF.

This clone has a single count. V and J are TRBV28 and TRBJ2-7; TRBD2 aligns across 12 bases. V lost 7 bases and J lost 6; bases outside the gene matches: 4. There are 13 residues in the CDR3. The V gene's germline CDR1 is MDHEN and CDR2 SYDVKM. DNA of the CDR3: TGTGCCAGCACGACTAGCGGGAGAAGCGAGCAGTACTTC. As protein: CASTTSGRSEQYF.

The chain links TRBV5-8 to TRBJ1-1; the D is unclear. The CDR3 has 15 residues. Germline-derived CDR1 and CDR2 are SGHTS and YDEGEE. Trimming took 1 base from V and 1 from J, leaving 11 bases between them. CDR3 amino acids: CASSLQARRNTEAFF. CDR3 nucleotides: TGTGCCAGCAGCTTGCAAGCGAGGAGGAACACTGAAGCTTTCTTT.

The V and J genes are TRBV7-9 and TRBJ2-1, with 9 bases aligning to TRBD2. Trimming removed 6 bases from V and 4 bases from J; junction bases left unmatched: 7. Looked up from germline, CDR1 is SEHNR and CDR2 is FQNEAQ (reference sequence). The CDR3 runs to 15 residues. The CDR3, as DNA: TGTGCCAGCAGGGGTGGGCTAGCGGGGTACAATGAGCAGTTCTTC. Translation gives CASRGGLAGYNEQFF. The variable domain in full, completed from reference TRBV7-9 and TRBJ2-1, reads DTGVSQNPRHKITKRGQNVTFRCDPISEHNRLYWYRQTLGQGPEFLTYFQNEAQLEKSRLLSDRFSAERPKGSFSTLEIQRTEQGDSAMYLCASRGGLAGYNEQFFGPGTRLTVL.

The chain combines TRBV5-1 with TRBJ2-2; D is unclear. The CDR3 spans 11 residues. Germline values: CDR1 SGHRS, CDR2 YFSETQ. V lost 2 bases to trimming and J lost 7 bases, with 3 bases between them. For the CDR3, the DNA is TGCGCCAGCAGCTTCATCGGGGAGCTGTTTTTT. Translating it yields CASSFIGELFF.

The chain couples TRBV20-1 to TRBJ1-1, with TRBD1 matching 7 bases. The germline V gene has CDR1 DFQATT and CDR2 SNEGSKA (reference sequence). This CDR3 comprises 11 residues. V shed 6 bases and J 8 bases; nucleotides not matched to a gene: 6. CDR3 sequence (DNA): TGCAGTGCGAGGGGGCAGGGCGAAGCTTTCTTT. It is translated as CSARGQGEAFF.

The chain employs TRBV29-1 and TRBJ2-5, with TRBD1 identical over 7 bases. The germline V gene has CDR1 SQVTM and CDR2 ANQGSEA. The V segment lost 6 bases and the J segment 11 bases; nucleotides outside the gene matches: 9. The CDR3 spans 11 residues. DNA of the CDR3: TGCAGCGTGGGAGACAGGGTGAGGCAGTACTTC. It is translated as CSVGDRVRQYF.

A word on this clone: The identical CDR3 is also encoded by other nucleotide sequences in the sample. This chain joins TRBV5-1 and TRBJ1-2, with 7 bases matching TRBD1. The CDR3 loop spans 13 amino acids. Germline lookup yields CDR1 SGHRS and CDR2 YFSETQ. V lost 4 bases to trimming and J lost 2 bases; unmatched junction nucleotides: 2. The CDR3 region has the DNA TGCGCCAGCAGCCCGGGACAGAACTATGGCTACACCTTC. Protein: CASSPGQNYGYTF. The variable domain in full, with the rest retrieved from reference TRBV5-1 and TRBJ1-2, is KAGVTQTPRYLIKTRGQQVTLSCSPISGHRSVSWYQQTPGQGLQFLFEYFSETQRNKGNFPGRFSGRQFSNSRSEMNVSTLELGDSALYLCASSPGQNYGYTFGSGTRLTVV.

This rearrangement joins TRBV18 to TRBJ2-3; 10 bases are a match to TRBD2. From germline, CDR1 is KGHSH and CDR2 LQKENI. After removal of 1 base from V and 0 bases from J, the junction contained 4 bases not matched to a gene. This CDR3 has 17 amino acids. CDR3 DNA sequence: TGTGCCAGCTCACCACAGCGGGGGGGGACTAGCACAGATACGCAGTATTTT. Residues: CASSPQRGGTSTDTQYF.

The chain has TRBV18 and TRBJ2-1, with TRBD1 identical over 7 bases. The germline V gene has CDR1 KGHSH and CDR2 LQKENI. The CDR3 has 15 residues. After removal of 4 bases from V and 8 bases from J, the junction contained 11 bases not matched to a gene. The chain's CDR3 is CASSQNVLTGYEQFF. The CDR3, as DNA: TGTGCCAGCTCACAAAATGTATTGACAGGGTATGAGCAGTTCTTC.

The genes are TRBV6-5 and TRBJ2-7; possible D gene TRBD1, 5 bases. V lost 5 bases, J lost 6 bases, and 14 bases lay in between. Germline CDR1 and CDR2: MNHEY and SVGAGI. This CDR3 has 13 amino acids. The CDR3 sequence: CASSRGLEGEQYF. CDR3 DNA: TGTGCCAGCAGTAGGGGATTAGAAGGCGAGCAGTACTTC.

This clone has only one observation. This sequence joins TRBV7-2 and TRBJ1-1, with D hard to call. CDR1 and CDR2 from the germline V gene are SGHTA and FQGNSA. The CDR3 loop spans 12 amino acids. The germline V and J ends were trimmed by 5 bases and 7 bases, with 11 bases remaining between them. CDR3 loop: CASSPGFGEAFF. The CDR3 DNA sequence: TGTGCCAGCAGCCCGGGTTTCGGTGAAGCTTTCTTT.

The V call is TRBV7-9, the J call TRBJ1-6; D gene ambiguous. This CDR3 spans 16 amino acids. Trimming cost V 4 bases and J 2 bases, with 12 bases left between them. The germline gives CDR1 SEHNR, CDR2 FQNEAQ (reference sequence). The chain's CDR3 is CASSSAQVPYNSPLHF. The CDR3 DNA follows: TGTGCCAGCAGCTCCGCCCAGGTCCCCTATAATTCACCCCTCCACTTT. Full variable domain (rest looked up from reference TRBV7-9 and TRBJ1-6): DTGVSQNPRHKITKRGQNVTFRCDPISEHNRLYWYRQTLGQGPEFLTYFQNEAQLEKSRLLSDRFSAERPKGSFSTLEIQRTEQGDSAMYLCASSSAQVPYNSPLHFGNGTRLTVT.